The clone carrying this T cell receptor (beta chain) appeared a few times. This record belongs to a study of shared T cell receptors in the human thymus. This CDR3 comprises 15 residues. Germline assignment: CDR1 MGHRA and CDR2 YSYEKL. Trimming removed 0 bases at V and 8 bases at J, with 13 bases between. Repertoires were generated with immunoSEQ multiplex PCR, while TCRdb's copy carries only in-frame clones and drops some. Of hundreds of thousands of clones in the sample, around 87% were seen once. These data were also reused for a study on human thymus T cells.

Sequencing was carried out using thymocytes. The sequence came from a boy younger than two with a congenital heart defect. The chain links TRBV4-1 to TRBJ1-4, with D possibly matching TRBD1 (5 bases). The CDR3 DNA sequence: TGCGCCAGCAGCCAAGACGGGGGGAAAGGGGAAAAACTGTTTTTT. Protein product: CASSQDGGKGEKLFF.